Included here is one T cell receptor beta chain sequence, with context. TCRdb re-called the 5' RACE reads through MiXCR, storing one row per CDR3 protein. This sample has over 90,000 distinct CDR3 sequences, with about 9.4% found just once. This entry is derived from a study of spatial heterogeneity in lung cancer. Stated time point: sample taken at primary tumor resection. Whole RNA obtained from tumor, nontumor lung or frozen PBMC underwent sequencing without sorting. With 0 bases removed from V and 11 bases from J, the gap between germline ends came to 17 bases. The CDR3 spans 15 residues. Germline CDR1 and CDR2: SGHRS and YFSETQ.

The sample consisted of PBMCs, taken at surgery. This TCR was recovered from a male donor with early-stage non-small cell lung cancer. The gene calls are TRBV5-1 and TRBJ1-4; tentatively, D is TRBD1 (5 bases). The CDR3 DNA follows: TGCGCCAGCAGCTTGGAGACAGCCGATACTACGAAACTGTTTTTT. Translation: CASSLETADTTKLFF.